The source of this T cell receptor beta chain is a study of T cell responses to AZD1222 COVID-19 vaccine. About the study: Pooling covered second doses at about 4 or about 12 weeks. Overall study results and limits: Reportedly, close to half of spike-specific TCRs are directed against unmutated variant regions. At study baseline, merely roughly 6 AZD1222 recipients were seropositive.

TCRdb's copy holds only in-frame clones and misses some; the assay was immunoSEQ multiplex PCR. The top ten clones hold around 0.9% of a sample with about 160,000 clones, more than 85% of them seen once. As regards this clone: Its target is unknown.

The CDR3 is made up of 15 amino acids. The ends were cut back, 2 bases at V and 4 bases at J, with 14 bases in the middle. Germline assignment: CDR1 KGHSH and CDR2 LQKENI. The receptor's source is an adult in good health. The chain carries TRBV18 and TRBJ1-1, with D possibly TRBD1 on 6 matching bases. This sample comprised peripheral blood, obtained on day 0 of AZD1222 vaccination. CDR3 in DNA: TGTGCCAGCTCACCAGGGGGGGGGCTGAGCACTGAAGCTTTCTTT. Protein product: CASSPGGGLSTEAFF.